Included here is one T cell receptor beta chain sequence, with context. The antigen it binds to is not known. Base-call qualities are not available, and no considerably larger clone is one nucleotide away. The sample originates from a study of cytomegalovirus exposure and HLA in healthy donors (TCRdb year 2017). Regarding the research as a whole: According to an earlier analysis of several hundred of the donors, roughly 180 million T cells yielded 90 million to 140 million unique TCR beta sequences and around 300 Gb of sequence data. Donor age, sex, ethnicity and CMV serostatus were compiled together with the repertoire data. The study combined high-throughput TCR immunosequencing, statistical association of individual TCRs with disease status, and machine learning to predict cytomegalovirus infection status. Of the approximately 370 genotyped donors, approximately 81% were placed in the genetic ancestry cluster associated with self-reported Caucasian donors. Roughly five DR-DQ haplotypes were handled as single units for association and clustering, since linkage in the cohort was strong. The study was designed to test whether signatures of past pathogen exposure could be identified by cataloging public T cell receptors. A separate validation cohort of approximately 120 different subjects was used in addition to the roughly 640-subject first cohort. To decide whether each TCR beta V gene segment behaved as functional or pseudogenic, an earlier analysis of some 540 of the donors relied on high-throughput TCR beta sequencing. All discovery cohort repertoires had been generated using a single sequencing platform. Among almost 400 genotyped donors of the cohort, an average of approximately 240,000 unique TCR beta nucleotide sequences were sequenced per donor, 15% to 20% of them non-productive. An early release that covered about 600 HLA-typed donors contained 300 to 350 gigabases of sequencing data and 85 million to 100 million unique TCR sequences. To study patterns of TCR occurrence, a later analysis re-analyzed previously published TCR beta repertoires from several hundred donors and added high-resolution HLA genotyping. In a later genetic analysis, genome-wide SNP genotypes for about three fifths of the roughly 670 donors were used, and that subset was treated as a discovery cohort. Rather than drawing on any new phenotypic data, the later analysis identified candidate immune exposures from TCR beta sequences and the way those sequences occurred across donors. The number of typed donors differed by locus: roughly 620-640 for A, B, C, DRB1 and DQB1; approximately 520 for DQA1; approximately 600 for DPA1; and approximately 450 for DPB1. The T cell repertoires of roughly 660 subjects were profiled by immunosequencing and related to cytomegalovirus serostatus. Both class I and class II loci were covered by HLA typing, at four-digit resolution. What the work shows at the level of the full study, not this receptor alone: In a later analysis, HLA-associated TCR beta chains showed more clonal expansion and lower generation probabilities than non-associated chains that were equally common. Specific HLA alleles were associated with more than 15,000 TCR beta sequences at a false discovery rate of 0.05 in a later analysis. According to a later analysis, TCR association rates differed among HLA loci, with DRB1 alleles showing the most associated TCRs and HLA-C alleles showing the fewest. A few of the identified cytomegalovirus-associated TCR beta chains were confirmed in vitro to be specific for cytomegalovirus antigens. Because some donors lacked HLA typing at each locus, the association tests relied only on the typed subset. Linkage disequilibrium might explain the correlated functional status among segregating V segments, but an unknown experimental factor could not be ruled out. A further reported finding was that TCR beta sequences accurately predicted the HLA-A and HLA-B alleles for most subjects in the first cohort. A later genetic analysis reported fewer N-insertions in productive TCRs among donors in an Asian-associated ancestry cluster than the approximately 670-donor mean. A later analysis reported that several top co-occurrence clusters appeared linked to parvovirus B19, influenza, CMV and Epstein-Barr virus. Most CMV-associated TCR beta chains appeared to be HLA-restricted in a later analysis, and the HLA associations seemed to be driven largely by CMV exposure. Roughly uniform sequencing depth across donors was assumed in presence/absence analyses, although this assumption may not hold. For the cohort, immune exposure information was limited to CMV serostatus. Because counts were too low, around 18 rarely observed V segments, including chromosome 9 orphons, were left out of the earlier analysis of about 620 of the donors. While some public TCRs were present in many individuals, most TCR sequences turned up only very rarely across donors. When HLA alleles, especially DR and DQ, strongly co-occurred, TCR associations were difficult to assign to individual alleles. In the study, about 150 TCR beta chains were listed as associated with cytomegalovirus. Only TCR beta chains were sequenced in this cohort, and the absence of alpha or paired-chain data limited detectable features. A later genetic analysis associated a missense DCLRE1C variant with V-gene and J-gene trimming of TCR beta chains, and an independent cohort replicated the association. An earlier analysis of 450 to 750 of the donors showed that most TCR beta V segments appeared in productive rearrangements either about 87% or about 30% of the time, which broadly matched IMGT annotations. A cluster of highly shared sequence variants was judged likely to be a technical artifact of the sequencing pipeline. According to the authors, the approach could potentially be generalized to other disease states and immunological phenotypes. Cytomegalovirus status was reported to be diagnosed by the classifier with high specificity and sensitivity in both the original and validation cohorts.

The cohort was made up of 500 to 850 healthy bone marrow donors. All cohort members were sampled while nominally healthy, although unrecorded immune exposures were likely present. The donor tested CMV seronegative, placing the donor among the 300 to 400 seronegative members of the cohort. A peripheral blood sample was provided by each donor, and peripheral blood mononuclear cells were used for TCR beta sequencing. The Qiagen DNeasy Blood Extraction Kit was used to extract genomic DNA from the blood cell samples. Receptor libraries were prepared by the immunoSEQ multiplex PCR assay. The multiplex PCR relied on a mix of 60 forward primers for TCR Vbeta segments and 13 reverse primers for TCR Jbeta segments. The CDR3 region of rearranged TCR beta genes was amplified from genomic DNA by a multiplex PCR assay. The Illumina HiSeq System was used to sequence the amplified TCR beta libraries as 87-base-pair reads. Per the authors' processing: A later analysis tallied around 87 million unique TCR beta chains across the roughly 610 repertoires, and approximately 12 million of those chains were shared by two or more donors. Raw reads were error-corrected and collapsed into unique sequences with a nearest-neighbor algorithm that merged closely related sequences to remove PCR and sequencing errors. CDR3 sequences were aligned to IMGT reference sequences to assign V, D and J gene segments. Each retained sequence needed at least a six-nucleotide match to both a V gene segment and a J gene segment. A rearrangement counted as productive if the CDR3 had no stop codons and remained in frame with V and J, and every other rearrangement counted as non-productive. Following IMGT convention, CDR3 was defined as the stretch from the second conserved V-encoded cysteine to the conserved J-encoded phenylalanine. The earlier analysis of fewer than 750 of the donors excluded sequences that lacked an unambiguous match to a single V gene segment. An earlier analysis of just under 600 of the donors called V segments functional above 56.7% productive rearrangements and segregating when the between-donor standard deviation exceeded 5%. A statistical classification framework was built to diagnose cytomegalovirus status from the catalog of TCR beta chain sequences. In a later analysis, V and J genes were assigned by comparing TCR nucleotide sequences against IMGT/GENE-DB human TR gene sequences. A later analysis assigned CDR3 sequences and most-parsimonious VDJ recombination scenarios with the TCRdist pipeline. In a later analysis, each TCR beta chain was defined by its CDR3 amino acid sequence together with its V-gene family, and reads lacking a unique V-gene family were excluded. To address suspected cross-contamination and a sequencing artifact, a later analysis removed 450 to 700 highly shared, low-generation-probability nucleotide sequences. For each public chain, a later analysis derived a clonal expansion index from normalized ranks of inferred template counts within each repertoire. Generation probabilities in a later analysis came from a VDJ recombination model fitted to out-of-frame rearrangements, and those results were checked against IGoR. In a later analysis, TCR-TCR, TCR-HLA and TCR-CMV co-occurrence was scored with hypergeometric tests, and a repertoire-size bias correction was applied to TCR pairs. In a later analysis, false discovery rates were estimated by permuting HLA or CMV assignments 20 times. In a later analysis, co-occurring TCRs were grouped using DBSCAN, with TCRdist sequence similarity added in when clustering inside HLA-allele-positive subsets. Repertoires with fewer than 30,000 or more than 120,000 public chains were left out of co-occurrence clustering, as were about 5 repertoires with anomalous nucleotide sharing. TCRdb limited this immuneACCESS table to in-frame rearrangements with V and J called. A share of clones is missing; checked studies link under half to unresolved V genes, and the rest is unexplained. That table gives V, J and clone size, and the DNA gave D and trimming. This sample comprises under 200,000 clones, roughly 80% of them detected only once. The ten largest clonotypes hold 1.5% to 2% of the sample.

The receptor comes from a woman younger than 35 in good health and CMV-seronegative. Specimen: PBMCs.

The nucleotide sequence is TGTGCCAGCAGATTCACGGGGAAGACGACTGAAGCTTTCTTT. It specifies CASRFTGKTTEAFF. The rearranged chain carries TRBV6-1 and TRBJ1-1; the D segment cannot be called with confidence. The CDR3, cysteine through phenylalanine, is 14 amino acids long. The entry retains the CDR3 DNA only, 42 bases that are in frame from base 1. The germline V gene sets CDR1 to MNHNS and CDR2 to SASEGT. V drops 6 bases and J drops 5 bases, leaving 16 bases in between.